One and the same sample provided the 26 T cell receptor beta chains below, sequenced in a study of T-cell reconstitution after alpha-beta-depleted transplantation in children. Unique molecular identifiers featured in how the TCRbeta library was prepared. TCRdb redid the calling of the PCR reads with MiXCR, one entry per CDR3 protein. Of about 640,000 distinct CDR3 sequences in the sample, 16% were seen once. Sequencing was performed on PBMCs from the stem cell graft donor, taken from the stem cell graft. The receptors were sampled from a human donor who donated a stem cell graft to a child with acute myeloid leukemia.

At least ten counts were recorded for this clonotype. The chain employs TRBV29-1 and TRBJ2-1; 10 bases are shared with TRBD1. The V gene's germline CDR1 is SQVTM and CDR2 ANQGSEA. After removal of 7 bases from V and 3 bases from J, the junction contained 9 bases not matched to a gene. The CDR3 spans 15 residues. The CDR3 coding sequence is TGCAGCGCCCATGAGGGGACAGGGGTCTACAATGAGCAGTTCTTC. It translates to CSAHEGTGVYNEQFF.

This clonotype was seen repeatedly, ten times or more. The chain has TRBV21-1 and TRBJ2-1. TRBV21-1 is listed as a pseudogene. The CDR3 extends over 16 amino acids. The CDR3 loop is CASSKRVLQTYNEQFF. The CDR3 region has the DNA TGTGCCAGCAGCAAAAGGGTACTCCAGACCTACAATGAGCAGTTCTTC.

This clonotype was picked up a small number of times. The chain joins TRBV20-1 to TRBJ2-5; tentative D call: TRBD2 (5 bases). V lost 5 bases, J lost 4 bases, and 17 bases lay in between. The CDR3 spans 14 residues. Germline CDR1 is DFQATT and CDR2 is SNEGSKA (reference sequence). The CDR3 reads CSAPIRGIGETQYF. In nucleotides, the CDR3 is TGCAGTGCTCCCATACGGGGTATCGGAGAGACCCAGTACTTC.

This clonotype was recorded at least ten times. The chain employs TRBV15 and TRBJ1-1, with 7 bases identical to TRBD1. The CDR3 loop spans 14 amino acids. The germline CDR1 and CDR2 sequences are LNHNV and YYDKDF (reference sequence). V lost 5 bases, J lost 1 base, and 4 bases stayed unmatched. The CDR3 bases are TGTGCCACCAGCGGACAGGAAGGGAACACTGAAGCTTTCTTT. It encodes CATSGQEGNTEAFF.

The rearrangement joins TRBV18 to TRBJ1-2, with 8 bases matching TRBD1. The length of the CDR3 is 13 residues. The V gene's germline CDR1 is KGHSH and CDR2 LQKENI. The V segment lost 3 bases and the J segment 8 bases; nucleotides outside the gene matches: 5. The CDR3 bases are TGTGCCAGCTCACCGGACAGGGAAGGAGGCTACACCTTC. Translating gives CASSPDREGGYTF.

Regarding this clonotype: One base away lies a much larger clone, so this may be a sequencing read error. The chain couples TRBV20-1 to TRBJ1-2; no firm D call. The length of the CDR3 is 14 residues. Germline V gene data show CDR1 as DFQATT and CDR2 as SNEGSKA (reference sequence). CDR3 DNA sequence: TGCAGTGCTAGAGATCGTGGCACCAACTATGGCTGCACCTTC. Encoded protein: CSARDRGTNYGCTF.

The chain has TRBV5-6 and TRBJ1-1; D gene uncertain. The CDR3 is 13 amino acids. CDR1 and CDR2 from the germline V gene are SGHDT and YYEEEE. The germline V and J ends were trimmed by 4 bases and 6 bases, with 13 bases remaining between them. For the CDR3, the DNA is TGTGCCAGCAGCCCATCGCTTAGGGCTGAAGCTTTCTTT. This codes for CASSPSLRAEAFF.

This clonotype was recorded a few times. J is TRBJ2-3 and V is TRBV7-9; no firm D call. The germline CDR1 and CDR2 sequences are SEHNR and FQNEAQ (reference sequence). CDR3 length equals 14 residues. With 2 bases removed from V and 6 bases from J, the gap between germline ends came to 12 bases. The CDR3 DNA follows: TGTGCCAGCAGCTTAACTGACCCGCGGGATACGCAGTATTTT. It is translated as CASSLTDPRDTQYF.

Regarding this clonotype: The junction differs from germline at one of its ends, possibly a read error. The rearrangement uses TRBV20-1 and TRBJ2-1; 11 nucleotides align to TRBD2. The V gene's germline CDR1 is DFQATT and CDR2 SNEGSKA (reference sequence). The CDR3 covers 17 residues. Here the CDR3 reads CSARSTSGVPTYDEQFF. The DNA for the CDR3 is TGCAGTGCTAGATCGACTAGCGGGGTTCCCACCTACGATGAGCAGTTCTTC.

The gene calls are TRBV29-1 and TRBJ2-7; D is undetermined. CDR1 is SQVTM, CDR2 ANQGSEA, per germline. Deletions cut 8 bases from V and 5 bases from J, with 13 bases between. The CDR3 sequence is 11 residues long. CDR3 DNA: TGCAGCTTTCGGCATGTCAACGAGCAGTACTTC. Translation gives CSFRHVNEQYF.

The CDR3 protein is CASSLGDTQETQYF. In nucleotides, the CDR3 is TGCGCCAGCAGCTTGGGCGACACCCAAGAGACCCAGTACTTC. The V call is TRBV5-1, the J call TRBJ2-5; D is unresolved. There are 14 residues in the CDR3. Germline V CDR1 and CDR2: SGHRS, YFSETQ. V gave up 0 bases and J gave up 1 base, with 7 bases separating them. Full variable domain (missing parts from reference TRBV5-1 and TRBJ2-5): KAGVTQTPRYLIKTRGQQVTLSCSPISGHRSVSWYQQTPGQGLQFLFEYFSETQRNKGNFPGRFSGRQFSNSRSEMNVSTLELGDSALYLCASSLGDTQETQYFGPGTRLLVL.

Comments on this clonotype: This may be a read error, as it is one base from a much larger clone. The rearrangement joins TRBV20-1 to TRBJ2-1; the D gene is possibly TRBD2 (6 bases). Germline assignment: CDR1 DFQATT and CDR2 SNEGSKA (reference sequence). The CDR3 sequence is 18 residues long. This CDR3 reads CCARDSYPGFGGYNEQFF. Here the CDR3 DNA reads TGCTGTGCTAGAGACTCCTACCCAGGGTTCGGGGGATACAATGAGCAGTTCTTC.

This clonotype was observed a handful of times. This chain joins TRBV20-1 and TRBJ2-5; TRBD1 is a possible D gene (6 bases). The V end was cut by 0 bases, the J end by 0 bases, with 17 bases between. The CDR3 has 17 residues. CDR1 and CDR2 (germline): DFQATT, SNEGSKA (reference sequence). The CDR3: CSAREGPGAWYQETQYF. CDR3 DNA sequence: TGCAGTGCTAGAGAAGGCCCAGGGGCCTGGTACCAAGAGACCCAGTACTTC.

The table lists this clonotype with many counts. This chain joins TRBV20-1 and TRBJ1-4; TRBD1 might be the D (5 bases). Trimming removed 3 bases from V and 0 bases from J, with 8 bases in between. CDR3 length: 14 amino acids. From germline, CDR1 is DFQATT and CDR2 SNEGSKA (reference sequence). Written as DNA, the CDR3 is TGCAGTGCTAGGGGACCTCCAACTAATGAAAAACTGTTTTTT. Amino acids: CSARGPPTNEKLFF.

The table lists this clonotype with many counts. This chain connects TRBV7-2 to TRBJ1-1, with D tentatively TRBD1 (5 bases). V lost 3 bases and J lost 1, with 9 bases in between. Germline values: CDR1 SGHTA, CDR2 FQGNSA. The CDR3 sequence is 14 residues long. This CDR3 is CASSLLGRNTEAFF. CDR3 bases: TGTGCCAGCAGCTTGCTGGGACGGAACACTGAAGCTTTCTTT.

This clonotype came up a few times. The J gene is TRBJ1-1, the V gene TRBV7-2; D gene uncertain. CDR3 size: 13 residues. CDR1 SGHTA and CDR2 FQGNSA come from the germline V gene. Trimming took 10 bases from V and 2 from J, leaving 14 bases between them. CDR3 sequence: CATGRVGNTEAFF. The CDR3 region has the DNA TGTGCCACCGGGAGGGTTGGAAACACTGAAGCTTTCTTT.

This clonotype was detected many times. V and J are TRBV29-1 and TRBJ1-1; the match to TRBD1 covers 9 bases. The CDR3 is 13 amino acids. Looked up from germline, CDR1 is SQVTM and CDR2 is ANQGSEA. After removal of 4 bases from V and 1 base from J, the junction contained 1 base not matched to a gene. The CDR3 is CSVGQGGNTEAFF. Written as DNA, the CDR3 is TGCAGCGTTGGACAGGGGGGGAACACTGAAGCTTTCTTT.

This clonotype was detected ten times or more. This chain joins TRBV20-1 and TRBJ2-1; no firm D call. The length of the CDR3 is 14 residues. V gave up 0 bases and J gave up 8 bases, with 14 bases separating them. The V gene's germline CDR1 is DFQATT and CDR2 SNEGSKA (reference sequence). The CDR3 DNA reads TGCAGTGCTAGAGATGGGCTGTATGTCCATGAGCAGTTCTTC. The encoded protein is CSARDGLYVHEQFF.

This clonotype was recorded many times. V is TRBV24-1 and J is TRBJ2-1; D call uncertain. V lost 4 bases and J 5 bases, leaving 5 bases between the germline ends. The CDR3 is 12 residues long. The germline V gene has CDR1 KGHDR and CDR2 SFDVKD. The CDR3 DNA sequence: TGTGCCACCAGTGACCGTAACAATGAGCAGTTCTTC. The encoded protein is CATSDRNNEQFF.

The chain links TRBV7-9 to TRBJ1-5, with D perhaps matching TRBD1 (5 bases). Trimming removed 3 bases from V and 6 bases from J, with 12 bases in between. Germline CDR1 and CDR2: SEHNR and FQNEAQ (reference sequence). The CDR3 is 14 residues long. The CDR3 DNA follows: TGTGCCAGCAGCTTCGGGGGGGTGACTCAGCCCCAGCATTTT. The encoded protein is CASSFGGVTQPQHF.

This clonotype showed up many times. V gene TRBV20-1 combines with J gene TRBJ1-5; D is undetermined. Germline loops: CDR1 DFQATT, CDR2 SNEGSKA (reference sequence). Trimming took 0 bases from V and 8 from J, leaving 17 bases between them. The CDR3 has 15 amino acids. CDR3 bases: TGCAGTGCTAGAGATAAAGGAACAGCCCGTGAGCCCCAGCATTTT. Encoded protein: CSARDKGTAREPQHF.

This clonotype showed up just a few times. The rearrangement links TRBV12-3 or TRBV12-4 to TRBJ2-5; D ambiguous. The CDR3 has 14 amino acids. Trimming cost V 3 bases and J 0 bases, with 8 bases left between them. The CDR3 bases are TGTGCCAGCAGTTTTCTTTCGGACCAAGAGACCCAGTACTTC. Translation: CASSFLSDQETQYF.

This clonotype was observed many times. This CDR3 is CSARAPDRPDEQYV. The CDR3, as DNA: TGCAGTGCTAGAGCCCCAGACAGGCCGGACGAGCAGTACGTC. This chain joins TRBV20-1 and TRBJ2-7; D is perhaps TRBD1 (6 bases). The germline V gene encodes CDR1 DFQATT and CDR2 SNEGSKA (reference sequence). The CDR3 contains 14 residues. Trimming pared 1 base from V and 5 bases from J, leaving 15 bases between.

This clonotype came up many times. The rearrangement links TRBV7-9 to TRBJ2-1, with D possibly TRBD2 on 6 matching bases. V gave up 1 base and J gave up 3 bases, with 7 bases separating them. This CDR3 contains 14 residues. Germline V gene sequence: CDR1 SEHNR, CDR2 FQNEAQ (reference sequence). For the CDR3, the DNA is TGTGCCAGCAGCTTAGACGGGGGCTACAATGAGCAGTTCTTC. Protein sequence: CASSLDGGYNEQFF.

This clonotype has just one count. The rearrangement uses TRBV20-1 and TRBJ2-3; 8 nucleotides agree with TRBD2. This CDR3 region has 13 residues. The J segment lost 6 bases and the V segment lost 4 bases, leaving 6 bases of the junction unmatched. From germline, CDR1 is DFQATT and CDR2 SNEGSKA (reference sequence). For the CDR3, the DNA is TGCAGTGCTATCGGGGGGGGGGTGGATACGCAGTATTTT. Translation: CSAIGGGVDTQYF.

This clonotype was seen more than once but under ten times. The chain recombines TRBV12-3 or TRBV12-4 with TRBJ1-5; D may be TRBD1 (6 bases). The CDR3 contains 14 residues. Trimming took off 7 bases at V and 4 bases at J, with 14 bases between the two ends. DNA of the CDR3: TGTGCCAGCAACCCGGACAGTAGGAATCAGCCCCAGCATTTT. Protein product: CASNPDSRNQPQHF.